What follows is one T cell receptor (beta chain) and its context. In the authors' workflow: Using reference gene primer amplification, nucleated cell counts were estimated. The method was immunoSEQ multiplex PCR; TCRdb's version includes in-frame clones alone and lacks a portion of them. V and J calls and clone size are those listed in that table; D and trimming were worked out from the DNA. The repertoire has roughly 140,000 clones, roughly 80% of them found once; the top ten carry approximately 2.7%. There are 12 residues in the CDR3. Trimming cost V 6 bases and J 2 bases, with 7 bases left between them. Germline values: CDR1 MNHNS, CDR2 SASEGT. These data come from a study of blood T cell repertoires in COVID-19. Study in general: Samples taken during acute and convalescent COVID-19 were collected in the United States, Italy and Spain.

The chain joins TRBV6-1 to TRBJ2-5; D not certain. Sequencing was performed on peripheral blood. The clonotype was recovered from a woman aged 40 to 50 with active or convalescent COVID-19. For the CDR3, the DNA is TGTGCCAGCAGCAGATCGCAAGAGACCCAGTACTTC. This translates into CASSRSQETQYF.